The entry below gives a single T cell receptor (beta chain) sequence along with its context. The data were produced by immunoSEQ multiplex PCR, yet TCRdb's version contains in-frame clones alone and is incomplete. Of more than 35,000 clones listed, approximately 89% are singletons. This entry comes from a study of T cell changes during pregnancy in multiple sclerosis. V shed 6 bases and J 5 bases; nucleotides not matched to a gene: 8. This CDR3 region has 15 residues. Germline CDR1 reads SGHNT; CDR2 reads YENEEA. The receptor's source is a female donor in good health, enrolled as a control in a pregnancy study. V is TRBV11-3 and J is TRBJ2-2, with 8 nucleotides matching TRBD1. Here the sequenced sample was CD4+ T cells from peripheral blood mononuclear cells, taken after pregnancy. CDR3 sequence: CASSHGQGETGELFF. CDR3 nucleotides: TGTGCCAGCAGTCACGGACAGGGAGAGACCGGGGAGCTGTTTTTT.